Shown below are 15 T cell receptor beta chains from a single sample sequenced in a study of blood T cell repertoires in COVID-19. Sequencing used immunoSEQ multiplex PCR; TCRdb keeps in-frame clones, though not all of them. The data hold 250,000 or so clones, with 84% observed a single time. Sequencing was performed on peripheral blood. The receptors originated from a man aged 40-55 years who had recovered from COVID-19.

CDR3 protein: CASSLVLAGANTGELFF. For the CDR3, the DNA is TGCGCCAGCAGCTTGGTGCTAGCGGGGGCGAACACCGGGGAGCTGTTTTTT. The chain joins TRBV5-1 to TRBJ2-2; 10 nucleotides match TRBD2. Germline assignment: CDR1 SGHRS and CDR2 YFSETQ. This CDR3 is built from 17 residues. The V segment lost 0 bases and the J segment 0 bases; nucleotides outside the gene matches: 2.

The rearrangement uses TRBV7-8 and TRBJ1-1; 8 bases line up with TRBD1. Per germline, CDR1 SGHVS and CDR2 FQNEAQ. Unmatched junction bases numbered 7, after V lost 0 bases and J lost 4 bases. CDR3 size: 16 residues. CDR3 DNA: TGTGCCAGCAGCTTAGCGAGTCAGGGGGCAGGCACTGAAGCTTTCTTT. Residues: CASSLASQGAGTEAFF.

The chain uses TRBV5-5 and TRBJ2-7; D is perhaps TRBD1 (5 bases). The length of the CDR3 is 14 residues. The germline gives CDR1 SGHKS, CDR2 YYEKEE (reference sequence). V was clipped by 5 bases and J by 0 bases, with 12 bases between them. The CDR3 DNA reads TGTGCCAGCAGGAACCAGGGCGGCTCCTACGAGCAGTACTTC. Its translation is CASRNQGGSYEQYF.

V usage is TRBV10-1 and J usage is TRBJ2-3, with a weak D call TRBD2 (6 bases). V was trimmed by 8 bases and J by 4 bases, leaving 13 bases between them. The germline V gene encodes CDR1 WNHNN and CDR2 SYGVQD (reference sequence). This CDR3 is 13 amino acids long. The CDR3 is CASASWGADTQYF. The CDR3 bases are TGCGCCAGCGCTTCCTGGGGGGCAGATACGCAGTATTTT.

This sequence joins TRBV30 and TRBJ2-2; D unclear. Germline V gene data show CDR1 as GTSNPN and CDR2 as SVGIG (reference sequence). V lost 2 bases and J lost 5, with 15 bases in between. CDR3 length: 15 amino acids. The CDR3 reads CAWSSLKSVTGELFF. CDR3 DNA: TGTGCCTGGAGTTCCCTCAAGAGCGTTACCGGGGAGCTGTTTTTT.

The chain recombines TRBV5-1 with TRBJ2-7, with D hard to call. The CDR3 length is 14 residues. V lost 0 bases and J 1 base, leaving 8 bases between the germline ends. Germline CDR1 reads SGHRS; CDR2 reads YFSETQ. This CDR3 is CASSLGPGSYEQYF. CDR3 nucleotides: TGCGCCAGCAGCTTGGGGCCGGGTTCCTACGAGCAGTACTTC.

The J gene is TRBJ2-5, the V gene TRBV5-6, with no clear D. The germline V gene has CDR1 SGHDT and CDR2 YYEEEE. The ends were cut back, 4 bases at V and 5 bases at J, with 12 bases in the middle. The CDR3 totals 13 residues. In nucleotides, the CDR3 is TGTGCCAGCAGCACCGTTTCCGGGGAGACCCAGTACTTC. Residues: CASSTVSGETQYF.

The genes are TRBV19 and TRBJ2-7; 11 bases are a match to TRBD1. Looked up from germline, CDR1 is LNHDA and CDR2 is SQIVND (reference sequence). The CDR3 is 15 amino acids. The J segment lost 4 bases and the V segment lost 6 bases, leaving 8 bases of the junction unmatched. The CDR3 DNA follows: TGTGCCAGTAGGATCGGACAGGGGGCGTTATACGAGCAGTACTTC. The encoded protein is CASRIGQGALYEQYF. Supplemented by reference TRBV19 and TRBJ2-7, the full variable domain reads DGGITQSPKYLFRKEGQNVTLSCEQNLNHDAMYWYRQDPGQGLRLIYYSQIVNDFQKGDIAEGYSVSREKKESFPLTVTSAQKNPTAFYLCASRIGQGALYEQYFGPGTRLTVT.

This clone was observed a single time. The chain joins TRBV3-1 (or the pseudogene TRBV3-2) to TRBJ2-7; 7 nucleotides align to TRBD2. Germline CDR1 LGHDT, CDR2 YNNKEL (reference sequence). J lost 4 bases, V lost 3 bases, and 0 bases had no gene match. This CDR3 contains 12 residues. The CDR3 sequence is CASSHSGYEQYF. The CDR3, as DNA: TGTGCCAGCAGCCATAGCGGGTACGAGCAGTACTTC.

This chain uses TRBV29-1 with TRBJ2-1; 9 bases match TRBD1. Looked up from germline, CDR1 is SQVTM and CDR2 is ANQGSEA. The V segment lost 3 bases and the J segment 4 bases; nucleotides outside the gene matches: 4. This CDR3 region has 14 residues. The CDR3 coding sequence is TGCAGCGTTGATGACAGGGGGTCATACAATGAGCAGTTCTTC. This gives the protein CSVDDRGSYNEQFF.

This chain uses TRBV6-5 with TRBJ2-1; 12 bases match TRBD1. V trimming: 11 bases; J trimming: 3 bases; junction bases outside the gene matches: 8. Germline CDR1 and CDR2: MNHEY and SVGAGI. This CDR3 is 15 amino acids long. CDR3 sequence: CAARGQGAGYNEQFF. Here the CDR3 DNA reads TGTGCCGCAAGGGGACAGGGGGCCGGCTACAATGAGCAGTTCTTC.

As for this clone: A read error may be the cause here, since a much bigger clone is one base away. V and J are TRBV4-3 and TRBJ2-2; 9 bases map to TRBD2. Germline values: CDR1 LGHNA, CDR2 YSLEER. This CDR3 spans 16 amino acids. V shed 5 bases, J shed 7 bases, and the junction held 11 bases outside the gene matches. The chain's CDR3 is CASSGGGAMGGGELFF. For the CDR3, the DNA is TGCGCCAGCAGCGGCGGGGGGGCAATGGGGGGCGGGGAGCTGTTTTTT.

The chain uses TRBV9 and TRBJ2-3; 12 positions agree with TRBD2. V shed 3 bases and J 2 bases; nucleotides not matched to a gene: 10. The CDR3 consists of 18 residues. Germline V gene sequence: CDR1 SGDLS, CDR2 YYNGEE. The CDR3 protein is CASSGSQTSGSNTDTQYF. The CDR3 coding sequence is TGTGCCAGCAGCGGGAGCCAGACTAGCGGGAGTAACACAGATACGCAGTATTTT.

The genes are TRBV2 and TRBJ2-4; D may be TRBD2 (6 bases). This CDR3 is 13 amino acids long. CDR1 SNHLY and CDR2 FYNNEI come from the germline V gene. The V and J ends lost 4 bases and 8 bases respectively, with 12 bases between them. The CDR3 loop reads CASSGEGGDIQYF. The DNA for the CDR3 is TGTGCCAGCAGTGGTGAGGGCGGGGACATTCAGTACTTC.

In this sample, this clone turned up once. V usage is TRBV27 and J usage is TRBJ2-1, with a weak D call TRBD2 (6 bases). V was trimmed by 8 bases and J by 10 bases, leaving 18 bases between them. The CDR3 sequence is 13 residues long. Germline V lookup: CDR1 MNHEY, CDR2 SMNVEV (reference sequence). CDR3 nucleotide sequence: TGTGCCAGCTCGTCGGACAAAGCGGGCGAGCAGTTCTTC. Protein sequence: CASSSDKAGEQFF.